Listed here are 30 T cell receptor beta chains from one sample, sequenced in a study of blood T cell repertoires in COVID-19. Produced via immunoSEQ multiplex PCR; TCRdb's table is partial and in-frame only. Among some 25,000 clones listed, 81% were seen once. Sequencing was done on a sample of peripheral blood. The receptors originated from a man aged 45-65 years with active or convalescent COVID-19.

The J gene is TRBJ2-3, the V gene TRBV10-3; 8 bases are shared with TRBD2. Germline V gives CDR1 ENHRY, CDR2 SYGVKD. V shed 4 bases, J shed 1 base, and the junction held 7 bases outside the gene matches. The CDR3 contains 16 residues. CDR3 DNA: TGTGCCATCAGTGCCCTCTCACTAGCGGGCACAGATACGCAGTATTTT. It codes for CAISALSLAGTDTQYF.

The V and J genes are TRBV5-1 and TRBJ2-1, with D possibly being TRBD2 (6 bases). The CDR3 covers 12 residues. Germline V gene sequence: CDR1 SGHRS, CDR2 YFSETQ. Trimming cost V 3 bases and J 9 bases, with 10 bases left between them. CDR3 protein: CASSWRVTEQFF. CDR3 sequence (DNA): TGCGCCAGCAGCTGGAGGGTCACTGAGCAGTTCTTC.

The CDR3 spells CASSRGPYEQYF. Written as DNA, the CDR3 is TGTGCCAGCTCTAGAGGGCCCTACGAGCAGTACTTC. This sequence joins TRBV12-3 or TRBV12-4 and TRBJ2-7; a possible D gene is TRBD2 (5 bases). Trimming left V 8 bases short and J 2 bases short, with 10 bases between. The CDR3 is 12 amino acids.

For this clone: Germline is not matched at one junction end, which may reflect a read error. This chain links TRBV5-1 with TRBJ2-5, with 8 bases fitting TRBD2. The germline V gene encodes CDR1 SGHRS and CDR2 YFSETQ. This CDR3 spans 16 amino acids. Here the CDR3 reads CPSSSGGGSGQETQYF. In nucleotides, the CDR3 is TGCCCCAGCAGCTCCGGGGGGGGGAGCGGACAAGAGACCCAGTACTTC.

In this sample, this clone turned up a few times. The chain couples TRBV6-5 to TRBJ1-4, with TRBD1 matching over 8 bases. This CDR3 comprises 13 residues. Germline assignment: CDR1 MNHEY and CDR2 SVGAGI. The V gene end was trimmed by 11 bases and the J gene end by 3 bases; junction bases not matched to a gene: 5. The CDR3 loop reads CACRTGPNEKLFF. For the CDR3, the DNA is TGTGCCTGTCGGACAGGGCCTAATGAAAAACTGTTTTTT.

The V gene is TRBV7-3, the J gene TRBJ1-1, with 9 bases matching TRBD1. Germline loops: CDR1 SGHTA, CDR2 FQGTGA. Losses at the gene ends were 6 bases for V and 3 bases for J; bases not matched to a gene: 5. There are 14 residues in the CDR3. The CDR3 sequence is CASRTTGGDTEAFF. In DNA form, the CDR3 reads TGTGCCAGCAGGACGACAGGGGGGGACACTGAAGCTTTCTTT.

This CDR3 reads CASVETGGTGTDTQYF. Here the CDR3 DNA reads TGTGCCAGCGTTGAGACGGGCGGGACAGGGACAGATACGCAGTATTTT. The chain combines TRBV7-9 with TRBJ2-3, with 9 bases identical to TRBD1. The CDR3 sequence is 16 residues long. With 8 bases clipped from V and 3 bases from J, the junction kept 12 bases outside the gene matches. Germline CDR1 reads SEHNR; CDR2 reads FQNEAQ (reference sequence).

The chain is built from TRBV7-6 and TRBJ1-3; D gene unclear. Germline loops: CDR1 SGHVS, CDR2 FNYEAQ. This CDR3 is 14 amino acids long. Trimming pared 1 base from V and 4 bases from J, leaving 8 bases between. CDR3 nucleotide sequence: TGTGCCAGCAGCTTAGGTTTCGGGGGAAACACCATATATTTT. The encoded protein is CASSLGFGGNTIYF.

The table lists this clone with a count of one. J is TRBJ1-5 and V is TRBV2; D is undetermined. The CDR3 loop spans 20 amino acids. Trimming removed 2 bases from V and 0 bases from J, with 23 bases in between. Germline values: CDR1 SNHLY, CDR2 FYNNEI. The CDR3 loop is CASSESSGIGPRYSNQPQHF. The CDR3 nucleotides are TGTGCCAGCAGTGAATCATCGGGGATTGGACCGCGGTATAGCAATCAGCCCCAGCATTTT.

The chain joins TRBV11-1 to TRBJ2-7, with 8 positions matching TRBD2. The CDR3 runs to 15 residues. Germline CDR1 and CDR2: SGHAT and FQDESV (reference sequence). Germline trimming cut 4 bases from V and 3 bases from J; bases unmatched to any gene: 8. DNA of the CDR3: TGTGCCAGCAGCTCGAGAAAAAGCGGGAGCTACGAGCAGTACTTC. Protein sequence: CASSSRKSGSYEQYF.

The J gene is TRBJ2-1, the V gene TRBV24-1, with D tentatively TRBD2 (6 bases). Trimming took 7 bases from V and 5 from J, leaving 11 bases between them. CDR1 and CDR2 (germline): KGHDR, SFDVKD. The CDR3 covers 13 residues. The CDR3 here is CATRRTNDNEQFF. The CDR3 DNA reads TGTGCCACCAGGCGGACTAACGACAATGAGCAGTTCTTC.

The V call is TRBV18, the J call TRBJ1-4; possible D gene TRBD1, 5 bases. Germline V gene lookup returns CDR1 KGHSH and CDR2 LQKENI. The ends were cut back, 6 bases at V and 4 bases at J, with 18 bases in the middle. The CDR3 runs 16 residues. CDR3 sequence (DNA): TGTGCCAGCTCGCACGGGTGGGGCCGAGGTAATGAAAAACTGTTTTTT. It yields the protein CASSHGWGRGNEKLFF.

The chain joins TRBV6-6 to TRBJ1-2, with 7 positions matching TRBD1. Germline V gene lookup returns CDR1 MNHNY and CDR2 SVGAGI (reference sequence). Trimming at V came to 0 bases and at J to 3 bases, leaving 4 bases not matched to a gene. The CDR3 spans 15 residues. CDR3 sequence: CASSYSGDSHYGYTF. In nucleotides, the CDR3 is TGTGCCAGCAGTTACTCAGGGGACAGCCACTATGGCTACACCTTC.

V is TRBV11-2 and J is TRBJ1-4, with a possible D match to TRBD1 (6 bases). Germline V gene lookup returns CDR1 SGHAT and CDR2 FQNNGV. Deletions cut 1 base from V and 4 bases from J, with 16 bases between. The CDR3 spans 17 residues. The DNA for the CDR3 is TGTGCCAGCAGCTTAGCTCCGGGGGGGGGCGATAATGAAAAACTGTTTTTT. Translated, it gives CASSLAPGGGDNEKLFF.

For the CDR3, the DNA is TGTGCCAGCACCCGGACTAGCGGGAACTACGAGCAGTACTTC. Protein product: CASTRTSGNYEQYF. V and J are TRBV7-8 and TRBJ2-7; 12 bases agree with TRBD2. This CDR3 comprises 14 residues. CDR1 is SGHVS, CDR2 FQNEAQ, per germline. J gave up 3 bases and V 7 bases, and 4 bases lay outside the gene matches.

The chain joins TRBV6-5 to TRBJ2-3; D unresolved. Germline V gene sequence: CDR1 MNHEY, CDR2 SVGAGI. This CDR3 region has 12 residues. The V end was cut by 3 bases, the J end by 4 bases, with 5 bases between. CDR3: CASSYEADTQYF. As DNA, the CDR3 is TGTGCCAGCAGTTATGAGGCAGATACGCAGTATTTT.

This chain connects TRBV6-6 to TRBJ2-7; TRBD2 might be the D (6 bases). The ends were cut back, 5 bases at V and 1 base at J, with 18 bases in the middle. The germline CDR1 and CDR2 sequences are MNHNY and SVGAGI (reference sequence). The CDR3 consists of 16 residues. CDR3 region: CASSGGASARSYEQYF. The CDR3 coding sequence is TGTGCCAGCAGTGGTGGGGCTAGCGCGAGGTCCTACGAGCAGTACTTC.

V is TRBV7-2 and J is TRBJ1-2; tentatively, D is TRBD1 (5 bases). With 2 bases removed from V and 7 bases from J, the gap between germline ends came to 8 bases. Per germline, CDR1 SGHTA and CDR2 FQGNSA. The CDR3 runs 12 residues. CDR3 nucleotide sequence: TGTGCCAGCAGCTTATACAGGAGTGGCTACACCTTC. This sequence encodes CASSLYRSGYTF. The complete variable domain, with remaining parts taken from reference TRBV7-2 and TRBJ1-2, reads GAGVSQSPSNKVTEKGKDVELRCDPISGHTALYWYRQSLGQGLEFLIYFQGNSAPDKSGLPSDRFSAERTGGSVSTLTIQRTQQEDSAVYLCASSLYRSGYTFGSGTRLTVV.

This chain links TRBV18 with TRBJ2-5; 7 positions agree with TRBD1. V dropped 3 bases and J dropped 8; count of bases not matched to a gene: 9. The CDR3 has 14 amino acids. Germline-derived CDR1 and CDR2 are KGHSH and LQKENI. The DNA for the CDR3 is TGTGCCAGCTCACCCCCTGGACAGGCCCTAACCCAGTACTTC. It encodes CASSPPGQALTQYF.

For the CDR3, the DNA is TGTGCCTGGACTACGGACAGGGCCTCAACAATCTACACCTTC. The encoded protein is CAWTTDRASTIYTF. The chain links TRBV30 to TRBJ1-2; TRBD1 aligns across 8 bases. The germline gives CDR1 GTSNPN, CDR2 SVGIG (reference sequence). This CDR3 contains 14 residues. V lost 4 bases to trimming and J lost 10 bases; unmatched junction nucleotides: 14. The full variable domain, with the rest looked up from reference TRBV30 and TRBJ1-2, is SQTIHQWPATLVQPVGSPLSLECTVEGTSNPNLYWYRQAAGRGLQLLFYSVGIGQISSEVPQNLSASRPQDRQFILSSKKLLLSDSGFYLCAWTTDRASTIYTFGSGTRLTVV.

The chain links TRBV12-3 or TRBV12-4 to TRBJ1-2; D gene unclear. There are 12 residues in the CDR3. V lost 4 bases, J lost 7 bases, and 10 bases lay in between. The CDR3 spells CASSWLGSGYTF. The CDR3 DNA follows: TGTGCCAGCAGTTGGCTGGGCTCTGGCTACACCTTC.

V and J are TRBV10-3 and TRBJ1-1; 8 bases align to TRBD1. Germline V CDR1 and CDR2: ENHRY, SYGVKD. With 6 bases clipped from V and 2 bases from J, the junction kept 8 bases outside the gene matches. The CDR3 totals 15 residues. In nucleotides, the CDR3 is TGTGCCATCAGCGCAGGGGGCTCGATAAACACTGAAGCTTTCTTT. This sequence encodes CAISAGGSINTEAFF.

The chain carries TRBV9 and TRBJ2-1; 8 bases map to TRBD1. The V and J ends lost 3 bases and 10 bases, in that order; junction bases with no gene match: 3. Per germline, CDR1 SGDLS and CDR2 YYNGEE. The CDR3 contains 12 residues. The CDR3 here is CASSAHRGEQFF. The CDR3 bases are TGTGCCAGCAGCGCCCACAGGGGGGAGCAGTTCTTC.

The CDR3 reads CASSLLAGASGELFF. The CDR3 DNA reads as TGTGCCAGCAGCTTACTAGCGGGAGCATCCGGGGAGCTGTTTTTT. The chain recombines TRBV5-6 with TRBJ2-2; 11 bases line up with TRBD2. The length of the CDR3 is 15 residues. Germline V CDR1 and CDR2: SGHDT, YYEEEE. Trimming cost V 2 bases and J 6 bases; bases outside gene matches: 3.

Written as DNA, the CDR3 is TGCGCCAGCAGCCCGGGACAGTCGGTGGAGACCCAGTACTTC. Amino acids: CASSPGQSVETQYF. This chain connects TRBV5-1 to TRBJ2-5, with 7 positions matching TRBD1. J was trimmed by 5 bases and V by 4 bases; bases with no gene match: 8. The germline gives CDR1 SGHRS, CDR2 YFSETQ. This CDR3 has 14 residues.

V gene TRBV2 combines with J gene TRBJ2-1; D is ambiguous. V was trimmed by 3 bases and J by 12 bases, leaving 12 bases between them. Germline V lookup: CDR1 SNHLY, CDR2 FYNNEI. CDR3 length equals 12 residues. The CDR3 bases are TGTGCCAGCAGTGAGGGCGTTCCCCCGCAGTTCTTC. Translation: CASSEGVPPQFF.

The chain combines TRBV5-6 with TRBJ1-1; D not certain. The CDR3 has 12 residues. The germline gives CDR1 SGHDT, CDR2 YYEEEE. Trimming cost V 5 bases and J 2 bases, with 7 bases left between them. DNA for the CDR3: TGTGCCAGCAGGACGACTAACACTGAAGCTTTCTTT. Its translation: CASRTTNTEAFF. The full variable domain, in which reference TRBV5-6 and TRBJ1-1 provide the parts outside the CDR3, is DAGVTQSPTHLIKTRGQQVTLRCSPKSGHDTVSWYQQALGQGPQFIFQYYEEEERQRGNFPDRFSGHQFPNYSSELNVNALLLGDSALYLCASRTTNTEAFFGQGTRLTVV.

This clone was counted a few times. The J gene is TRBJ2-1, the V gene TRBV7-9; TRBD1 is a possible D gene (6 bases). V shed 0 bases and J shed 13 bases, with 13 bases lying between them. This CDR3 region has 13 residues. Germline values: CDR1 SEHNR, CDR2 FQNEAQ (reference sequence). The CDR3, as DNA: TGTGCCAGCAGCTTAGCGCACCCAGGGACACAGTTCTTC. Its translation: CASSLAHPGTQFF. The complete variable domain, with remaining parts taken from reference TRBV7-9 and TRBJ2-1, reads DTGVSQNPRHKITKRGQNVTFRCDPISEHNRLYWYRQTLGQGPEFLTYFQNEAQLEKSRLLSDRFSAERPKGSFSTLEIQRTEQGDSAMYLCASSLAHPGTQFFGPGTRLTVL.

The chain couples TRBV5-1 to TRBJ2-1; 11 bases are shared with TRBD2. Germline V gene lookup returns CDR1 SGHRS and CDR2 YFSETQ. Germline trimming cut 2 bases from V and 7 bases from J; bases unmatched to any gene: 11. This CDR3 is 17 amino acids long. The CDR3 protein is CASSLRLTSGRTNEQFF. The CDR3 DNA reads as TGCGCCAGCAGCTTACGGCTAACTAGCGGGAGAACAAATGAGCAGTTCTTC.

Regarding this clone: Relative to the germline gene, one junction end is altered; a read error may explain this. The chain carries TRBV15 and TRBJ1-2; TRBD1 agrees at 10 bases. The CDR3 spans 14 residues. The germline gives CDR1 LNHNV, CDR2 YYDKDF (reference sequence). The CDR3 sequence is CATSRDRGPVPYTF. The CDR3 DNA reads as TGTGCCACCAGCCGAGACAGGGGGCCTGTCCCTTACACCTTC.